Listed below are T cell receptor beta chains from one sample, sequenced in a study of CD8 T cells in Susac syndrome. TCRdb fed the immunoSEQ multiplex PCR reads into MiXCR, producing one record per CDR3 protein. The sample lists some 180,000 distinct CDR3 sequences; around 93% were seen once. Input material: CD4+ T cells from PBMCs. The receptor set was obtained from a human donor in good health. The CDR3 runs from the conserved cysteine through the conserved F or W. Fields, in order: clone size, J gene, V gene, CDR3 protein. The size field is filled for only some rows; it gives once, few, many or a size class.

abundance: -; j_gene: TRBJ1-2; v_gene: TRBV4-3; CDR3aa: CASSQGGRTSYGYTF
abundance: -; j_gene: TRBJ2-2; v_gene: TRBV6-6; CDR3aa: CASSYTVGRELFF
abundance: -; j_gene: TRBJ1-5; v_gene: TRBV7-8; CDR3aa: CASSPSRAGEVGNQPQHF
abundance: -; j_gene: TRBJ2-3; v_gene: TRBV5-1; CDR3aa: CASSLGHDTDTQYF
abundance: -; j_gene: TRBJ1-3; v_gene: TRBV7-2; CDR3aa: CASSLDYSWDTIYF
abundance: -; j_gene: TRBJ2-1; v_gene: TRBV7-9; CDR3aa: CASSLRDRGVNEQFF
abundance: -; j_gene: TRBJ1-1; v_gene: TRBV7-9; CDR3aa: CATGSPQGLNTEAFF
abundance: -; j_gene: TRBJ2-1; v_gene: TRBV12-3/TRBV12-4; CDR3aa: CASSLGGGLGNEQFF
abundance: -; j_gene: TRBJ1-2; v_gene: TRBV4-3; CDR3aa: CASSQDLGRAHGGYTF
abundance: -; j_gene: TRBJ2-1; v_gene: TRBV3-1; CDR3aa: CASSQERGVSRIRYNEQFF
abundance: once; j_gene: TRBJ2-5; v_gene: TRBV7-2; CDR3aa: CASSLDIFVQETQYF
abundance: -; j_gene: TRBJ1-4; v_gene: TRBV18; CDR3aa: CASSPRATNEKLFF
abundance: -; j_gene: TRBJ1-6; v_gene: TRBV6-6; CDR3aa: CASTLVSNSPLHF
abundance: few; j_gene: TRBJ2-1; v_gene: TRBV7-9; CDR3aa: CASSPLTGSYNEQFF
abundance: -; j_gene: TRBJ1-1; v_gene: TRBV29-1; CDR3aa: CSVQTGSNTEAFF
abundance: -; j_gene: TRBJ2-1; v_gene: TRBV19; CDR3aa: CASSSGKGGAIINNEQFF
abundance: -; j_gene: TRBJ2-2; v_gene: TRBV7-3; CDR3aa: CASSRLLNTGELFF
abundance: -; j_gene: TRBJ1-4; v_gene: TRBV2; CDR3aa: CASRMPDEKLFF
abundance: -; j_gene: TRBJ1-1; v_gene: TRBV29-1; CDR3aa: CSVRQVRDTEAFF
abundance: -; j_gene: TRBJ2-5; v_gene: TRBV20-1; CDR3aa: CSAPRQQETQYF
abundance: -; j_gene: TRBJ2-7; v_gene: TRBV7-9; CDR3aa: CASRSTSGYEQYF
abundance: -; j_gene: TRBJ1-4; v_gene: TRBV10-3; CDR3aa: CAITDRLTEKLFF